Following are 13 T cell receptor beta chains from one sample sequenced in a study of blood T cell repertoires in COVID-19. Produced via immunoSEQ multiplex PCR; TCRdb's table is partial and in-frame only. Among about 190,000 clones listed, roughly 89% were seen once. Sequencing was performed on peripheral blood. These receptors were collected from a man aged 45-65 years with acute or convalescent COVID-19.

The J gene is TRBJ1-5, the V gene TRBV6-6; D call uncertain. The V and J ends lost 0 bases and 4 bases respectively, with 7 bases between them. This CDR3 region has 14 residues. CDR1 is MNHNY and CDR2 is SVGAGI in the germline V gene (reference sequence). CDR3 protein: CASSYSPGNQPQHF. CDR3 DNA: TGTGCCAGCAGTTACTCGCCCGGGAATCAGCCCCAGCATTTT.

The chain couples TRBV7-9 to TRBJ1-1, with D possibly matching TRBD1 (5 bases). This CDR3 is 18 amino acids long. The germline gives CDR1 SEHNR, CDR2 FQNEAQ (reference sequence). Trimming stripped 1 base from V and 3 bases from J, with 21 bases between. The DNA for the CDR3 is TGTGCCAGCAGCTTAGGTTATCGGGGAGGTAGGGGTGACACTGAAGCTTTCTTT. This codes for CASSLGYRGGRGDTEAFF. Using reference TRBV7-9 and TRBJ1-1 for the parts outside the CDR3, the full variable domain is DTGVSQNPRHKITKRGQNVTFRCDPISEHNRLYWYRQTLGQGPEFLTYFQNEAQLEKSRLLSDRFSAERPKGSFSTLEIQRTEQGDSAMYLCASSLGYRGGRGDTEAFFGQGTRLTVV.

This chain links TRBV7-2 with TRBJ2-7, with D possibly TRBD2 on 6 matching bases. Germline CDR1 SGHTA, CDR2 FQGNSA. Trimming left V 0 bases short and J 6 bases short, with 9 bases between. The CDR3 is 13 amino acids. The CDR3 DNA sequence: TGTGCCAGCAGCTTAGCGGGAGCGGGCGAGCAGTACGTC. It translates to CASSLAGAGEQYV.

This rearrangement joins TRBV20-1 to TRBJ2-7, with a weak D call TRBD2 (5 bases). The CDR3 runs to 14 residues. Per the germline V gene, CDR1 is DFQATT and CDR2 is SNEGSKA (reference sequence). Trimming pared 3 bases from V and 7 bases from J, leaving 19 bases between. CDR3 sequence: CSASGGQRAWEQYF. Written as DNA, the CDR3 is TGCAGTGCTAGTGGCGGGCAGAGGGCTTGGGAGCAGTACTTC.

This chain joins TRBV6-5 and TRBJ2-4; 8 nucleotides align to TRBD2. V dropped 5 bases and J dropped 9; count of bases not matched to a gene: 3. The CDR3 covers 12 residues. CDR1 MNHEY and CDR2 SVGAGI come from the germline V gene. The CDR3 protein is CASSPGGGIQYF. CDR3 DNA: TGTGCCAGCAGTCCCGGGGGGGGCATTCAGTACTTC.

The gene calls are TRBV12-3 or TRBV12-4 and TRBJ1-5, with a weak D call TRBD1 (6 bases). Trimming pared 7 bases from V and 7 bases from J, leaving 14 bases between. The CDR3 covers 13 residues. Written as DNA, the CDR3 is TGTGCCAGCAACTCACAGGGAGAGCAGCCCCAGCATTTT. Translated, it gives CASNSQGEQPQHF.

The chain links TRBV29-1 to TRBJ2-3; D possibly corresponds to TRBD1 (6 bases). Deletions cut 7 bases from V and 1 base from J, with 18 bases between. The V gene's germline CDR1 is SQVTM and CDR2 ANQGSEA. The CDR3 has 15 amino acids. As DNA, the CDR3 is TGCAGCGGCTTAGGGGGTAGGGAAGGCACAGATACGCAGTATTTT. It is translated as CSGLGGREGTDTQYF.

This chain connects TRBV7-3 to TRBJ2-5; D not resolved. The CDR3 contains 13 residues. Germline V gives CDR1 SGHTA, CDR2 FQGTGA. V was trimmed by 2 bases and J by 1 base, leaving 5 bases between them. The CDR3, as DNA: TGTGCCAGCAGCTTATCTCTCCAAGAGACCCAGTACTTC. This gives the protein CASSLSLQETQYF.

The chain uses TRBV14 and TRBJ1-2, with D unresolved. From germline, CDR1 is SGHDN and CDR2 FVKESK. V lost 4 bases and J 6 bases, leaving 15 bases between the germline ends. The CDR3 spans 14 residues. For the CDR3, the DNA is TGTGCCAGCAGCCCGGGTGGAGGTCGCCATGGCTACACCTTC. This translates into CASSPGGGRHGYTF.

This clone was found once. The V gene is TRBV5-3, the J gene TRBJ2-1, with D uncertain. TRBV5-3 is known as an ORF, though its function is uncertain. The V end lost 4 bases, the J end lost 4 bases, and 15 bases lay between the germline ends. The CDR3 is 15 amino acids. CDR3 sequence: CARSLLAENYNEQFF. In DNA, the CDR3 is TGTGCCAGAAGCCTTCTGGCGGAGAATTACAATGAGCAGTTCTTC.

This clone showed up just once. The CDR3 nucleotides read TGCAGCGTGCCGGGTCAGGGAGGGGCAGCTTTCTTT. Translated, it gives CSVPGQGGAAFF. This chain joins TRBV29-1 and TRBJ1-1, with D possibly TRBD1 on 5 matching bases. V was trimmed by 6 bases and J by 10 bases, leaving 18 bases between them. Germline lookup yields CDR1 SQVTM and CDR2 ANQGSEA. This CDR3 region has 12 residues.

CDR3 DNA sequence: TGTGCCAGCAGTTCAGGGGGATGGGGGGCGGACACTGAAGCTTTCTTT. This sequence encodes CASSSGGWGADTEAFF. The rearrangement joins TRBV27 to TRBJ1-1; 7 nucleotides agree with TRBD1. The CDR3 covers 16 residues. The germline gives CDR1 MNHEY, CDR2 SMNVEV (reference sequence). J lost 3 bases, V lost 4 bases, and 11 bases had no gene match.

The CDR3: CASSSQAGGEKLFF. CDR3 DNA: TGTGCCAGCAGCTCTCAGGCGGGTGGAGAAAAACTGTTTTTT. V gene TRBV9 combines with J gene TRBJ1-4; D gene unclear. The germline CDR1 and CDR2 sequences are SGDLS and YYNGEE. V lost 4 bases, J lost 8 bases, and 15 bases lay in between. There are 14 residues in the CDR3.